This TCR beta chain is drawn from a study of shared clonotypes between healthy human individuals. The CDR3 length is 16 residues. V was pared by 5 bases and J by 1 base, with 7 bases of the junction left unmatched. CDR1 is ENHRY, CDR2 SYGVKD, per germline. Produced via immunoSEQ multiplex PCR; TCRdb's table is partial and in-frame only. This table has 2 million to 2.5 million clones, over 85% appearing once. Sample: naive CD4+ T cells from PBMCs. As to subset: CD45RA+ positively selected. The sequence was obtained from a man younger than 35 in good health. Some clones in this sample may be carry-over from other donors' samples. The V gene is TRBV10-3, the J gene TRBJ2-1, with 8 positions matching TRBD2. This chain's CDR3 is CAISNSGSRSYNEQFF. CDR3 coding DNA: TGTGCCATCAGTAACAGCGGGAGTCGGTCCTACAATGAGCAGTTCTTC.